This TCR beta chain originates from a study of T cells in localized non-small cell lung cancer. General study points: A single tumor region was sequenced, leaving heterogeneity possible.

CDR3 length: 16 residues. V lost 4 bases and J lost 0; bases outside the gene matches: 3. Germline values: CDR1 MNHEY, CDR2 SMNVEV (reference sequence). Details on this clone: What it binds is not known.

Clones were sequenced by immunoSEQ multiplex PCR, and TCRdb holds only the in-frame ones, with some missing. The data contain 100,000 to 150,000 clones, roughly 90% of them singletons. This chain connects TRBV27 to TRBJ2-4; 10 bases agree with TRBD2. The receptor's source is a female donor at least 60 years old with stage I lung adenocarcinoma. This specimen was peripheral blood, taken before any cancer treatment. In DNA form, the CDR3 reads TGTGCCAGCAGTTCTCTAGCGGGAGTAGCCAAAAACATTCAGTACTTC. This codes for CASSSLAGVAKNIQYF.